The 10 T cell receptor beta chains listed next were all sequenced from one sample in a study of blood T cell repertoires in COVID-19. Sequencing was performed with immunoSEQ multiplex PCR; in TCRdb, only in-frame clones are kept and a portion is missing. In the table there are about 110,000 clones, 84% of which are singletons. Sequenced sample: peripheral blood. All receptors come from a woman aged 60-75 years with acute or convalescent COVID-19.

There are a few counts of this clone. The chain has TRBV6-2 or TRBV6-3 and TRBJ2-2; TRBD2 agrees at 7 bases. Per the germline V gene, CDR1 is MNHEY and CDR2 is SVGEGT. The V segment lost 4 bases and the J segment 2 bases; nucleotides outside the gene matches: 4. The CDR3 has 15 amino acids. CDR3: CASSLAGTNTGELFF. In DNA, the CDR3 is TGTGCCAGCAGTTTAGCGGGTACCAACACCGGGGAGCTGTTTTTT.

The chain joins TRBV6-5 to TRBJ2-2, with a weak D call TRBD1 (6 bases). The germline CDR1 and CDR2 sequences are MNHEY and SVGAGI. Trimming stripped 10 bases from V and 0 bases from J, with 12 bases between. This CDR3 is built from 14 residues. CDR3 residues: CATKGGPNTGELFF. As DNA, the CDR3 is TGTGCCACCAAAGGGGGACCGAACACCGGGGAGCTGTTTTTT.

The chain is built from TRBV9 and TRBJ1-1; D unresolved. V lost 0 bases, J lost 1 base, and 16 bases lay in between. This CDR3 has 17 residues. Per the germline V gene, CDR1 is SGDLS and CDR2 is YYNGEE. This chain's CDR3 is CASSVAGSGRGNTEAFF. For the CDR3, the DNA is TGTGCCAGCAGCGTAGCGGGGTCCGGACGGGGGAACACTGAAGCTTTCTTT.

The rearrangement uses TRBV6-5 and TRBJ2-7; TRBD1 matches 9 bases. The CDR3 loop spans 14 amino acids. With V trimmed by 5 bases and J by 6 bases, 8 bases remained unmatched. From germline, CDR1 is MNHEY and CDR2 SVGAGI. CDR3 bases: TGTGCCAGCAGTACCGGGACAGGGTTGGGCGAGCAGTACTTC. It yields the protein CASSTGTGLGEQYF.

This chain uses TRBV6-6 with TRBJ2-5; TRBD2 agrees at 7 bases. CDR1 and CDR2 (germline): MNHNY, SVGAGI (reference sequence). This CDR3 comprises 14 residues. J was trimmed by 1 base and V by 6 bases; bases with no gene match: 5. CDR3 in amino acids: CASRQGLRQETQYF. In DNA, the CDR3 is TGTGCCAGCAGGCAGGGACTACGCCAAGAGACCCAGTACTTC.

The chain has TRBV11-3 and TRBJ2-3, with 12 nucleotides matching TRBD2. CDR3 length: 19 residues. Per germline, CDR1 SGHNT and CDR2 YENEEA. The ends lost 4 bases at V and 5 bases at J; junction bases unmatched: 16. CDR3 in DNA: TGTGCCAGCAGCTCATGGCCCTGGCCGACTAGCGGGAGAAAAGATACGCAGTATTTT. This translates into CASSSWPWPTSGRKDTQYF.

The count of this clone is one. The chain combines TRBV30 with TRBJ1-6; D unclear. V lost 1 base and J lost 5, with 9 bases in between. CDR3 length: 14 residues. The germline V gene encodes CDR1 GTSNPN and CDR2 SVGIG (reference sequence). The CDR3: CAWSGGPDNSPLHF. CDR3 nucleotide sequence: TGTGCCTGGAGTGGCGGCCCAGATAATTCACCCCTCCACTTT.

This chain links TRBV11-3 with TRBJ2-2, with D possibly being TRBD2 (6 bases). The CDR3 extends over 16 amino acids. Germline CDR1 is SGHNT and CDR2 is YENEEA. V shed 0 bases and J shed 5 bases, with 13 bases lying between them. CDR3 sequence reads: CASSLDAPGRTGELFF. The CDR3 region has the DNA TGTGCCAGCAGCTTAGATGCCCCCGGGAGAACCGGGGAGCTGTTTTTT. Drawing the rest from reference TRBV11-3 and TRBJ2-2, the complete variable domain is EAGVVQSPRYKIIEKKQPVAFWCNPISGHNTLYWYLQNLGQGPELLIRYENEEAVDDSQLPKDRFSAERLKGVDSTLKIQPAELGDSAVYLCASSLDAPGRTGELFFGEGSRLTVL.

The chain joins TRBV10-3 to TRBJ2-1; 8 bases align to TRBD2. The CDR3 totals 16 residues. With 2 bases clipped from V and 3 bases from J, the junction kept 6 bases outside the gene matches. Per the germline V gene, CDR1 is ENHRY and CDR2 is SYGVKD. CDR3 nucleotides: TGTGCCATCAGTGAGGCCGGGGGGGGCCACTACAATGAGCAGTTCTTC. This translates into CAISEAGGGHYNEQFF.

V usage is TRBV19 and J usage is TRBJ2-7; 9 bases align to TRBD2. The CDR3 is 13 residues long. The V segment lost 5 bases and the J segment 6 bases; nucleotides outside the gene matches: 5. Germline values: CDR1 LNHDA, CDR2 SQIVND (reference sequence). The CDR3 DNA follows: TGTGCCAGTAGTGATGGACTAGCGTTCGAGCAGTACTTC. This gives the protein CASSDGLAFEQYF. The complete variable domain, with remaining parts taken from reference TRBV19 and TRBJ2-7, reads DGGITQSPKYLFRKEGQNVTLSCEQNLNHDAMYWYRQDPGQGLRLIYYSQIVNDFQKGDIAEGYSVSREKKESFPLTVTSAQKNPTAFYLCASSDGLAFEQYFGPGTRLTVT.